The rows below give T cell receptor beta chains drawn from one sample of a study of identical twins' blood T cells. TCRdb fed the 5' RACE reads into MiXCR, producing one record per CDR3 protein. This sample carries 350,000 to 400,000 distinct CDR3 sequences, roughly 28% of them seen once, and the ten largest clones take more than 5.5%. Sample: PBMCs. All receptors come from a woman aged 18-49 years in good health. The CDR3 runs from the conserved cysteine through the conserved F or W. The D gene is left open where the match is weak.

-	TRBV6-5	TRBJ2-1	CASSWSPGNEQFF
TRBD1	TRBV7-2	TRBJ1-1	CASSSIPGQGLQNGAFF
-	TRBV6-5	TRBJ1-2	CASSYPTVKYGYTF
-	TRBV11-2	TRBJ2-3	CASSWRGRSTDTQYF
-	TRBV7-2	TRBJ1-6	CASSLYRKHSYNSPLHF
-	TRBV5-1	TRBJ2-1	CASSEGGVYNEQFF
TRBD1	TRBV20-1	TRBJ1-1	CSTRTGGELVNTEAFF
-	TRBV27	TRBJ1-2	CASSPNTGSYGYTF
-	TRBV7-2	TRBJ1-5	CASSLDVNQPQHF
-	TRBV29-1	TRBJ2-7	CSVDTFRGASYEQYF
-	TRBV4-3	TRBJ1-4	CASSRAGINEKLFF
-	TRBV19	TRBJ2-7	CASRIGVTSEQYF
-	TRBV6-5	TRBJ1-1	CASSPGGGEAFF
-	TRBV11-2	TRBJ2-1	CASSLITGHDNEQFF
-	TRBV5-1	TRBJ1-1	CASSLGVGRLNTEAFF
-	TRBV5-1	TRBJ2-2	CASSSQQGIGELFF
-	TRBV30	TRBJ1-5	CAWSRDQGYQPQHF
-	TRBV6-6	TRBJ1-3	CASSIGGISSGNTIYF
TRBD1	TRBV5-1	TRBJ2-2	CASSWQGANTGELFF
-	TRBV18	TRBJ1-4	CASSPPNTNF
-	TRBV7-7	TRBJ2-3	CASYSEGFADTQYF
TRBD2	TRBV14	TRBJ2-1	CASSQSPRGLAYNEQFF
-	TRBV5-1	TRBJ2-2	CASSSQTTSNTGELFF
-	TRBV14	TRBJ1-6	CASSQDSFPGSPLHF
-	TRBV6-5	TRBJ2-1	CASSSSTVEQFF
-	TRBV6-5	TRBJ1-1	CASTSGENTEAFF
-	TRBV12-5	TRBJ2-3	CASGGWGIYSDTQYF
-	TRBV5-1	TRBJ1-2	CASSGTTANYGYTF
TRBD2	TRBV29-1	TRBJ2-3	CSVEVTSASPDTQYF
TRBD1	TRBV6-5	TRBJ1-1	CASNSRNRGSEAFF
-	TRBV7-4	TRBJ1-2	CAPPGRLANYGYTF
TRBD1	TRBV29-1	TRBJ1-2	CSVLTGLRAETF
-	TRBV6-2/TRBV6-3	TRBJ1-1	CASRRQGQGTEAFF
TRBD1	TRBV29-1	TRBJ1-2	CSVRPGGTGGGYTF
-	TRBV3-1	TRBJ1-6	CASSQNSPLHF
TRBD2	TRBV29-1	TRBJ2-3	CSVVGTSGISVDTQYF
TRBD1	TRBV20-1	TRBJ1-2	CSAGEPGQGLYGYTF
-	TRBV6-5	TRBJ2-7	CASSRTGSSYEQYF
-	TRBV29-1	TRBJ1-2	CSVVTGHSYGYTF
TRBD1	TRBV20-1	TRBJ2-7	CSADDRDPYEQYF
-	TRBV18	TRBJ1-1	CASSPPGRSILNTEAFF
-	TRBV5-8	TRBJ1-5	CASSLFGQPQHF
TRBD1	TRBV5-1	TRBJ1-2	CASSFGQGSYGYTF
-	TRBV5-1	TRBJ2-2	CASSLAQGSPGELFF
TRBD2	TRBV20-1	TRBJ2-1	CSASNIPGLAGGSLNEQFF
-	TRBV11-2	TRBJ2-3	CASSLFRTASTDTQYF
-	TRBV5-1	TRBJ1-1	CASSLAVSGTGAFF
-	TRBV18	TRBJ1-5	CASSRQRDQPQHF
-	TRBV20-1	TRBJ1-2	CSASHGREGYTF
-	TRBV20-1	TRBJ2-3	CSAGPFPTDTQYF
-	TRBV11-2	TRBJ2-2	CASSLGIPGTGELFF
-	TRBV5-6	TRBJ2-7	CASSFRRTYEQYF
TRBD2	TRBV11-3	TRBJ2-1	CASSFRGGYNEQFF
-	TRBV5-1	TRBJ1-1	CASSPRDSTEAFF
TRBD1	TRBV2	TRBJ2-6	CASSEGRGPQF
TRBD1	TRBV2	TRBJ2-6	CASIRQGTYAGANVLTF
TRBD1	TRBV11-3	TRBJ1-2	CAITTGTGDGYTF